Listed here are 27 T cell receptor beta chains from one sample, sequenced in a study of blood T cell repertoires in COVID-19. Profiled with immunoSEQ multiplex PCR; TCRdb holds only in-frame clones, not every one. This sample yields over 200,000 clones, of which around 80% are seen a single time; 7.5% to 9% belongs to the top ten. The source material was peripheral blood. The receptor source for this set is a woman older than 75 with COVID-19, enrolled during active disease.

The chain combines TRBV7-2 with TRBJ2-3; possible D gene TRBD2, 5 bases. This CDR3 contains 15 residues. V was pared by 2 bases and J by 4 bases, with 13 bases between. CDR1 SGHTA and CDR2 FQGNSA come from the germline V gene. The CDR3 region has the DNA TGTGCCAGCAGCTTACGGAGGCTAGTCGCAGATACGCAGTATTTT. Amino acids: CASSLRRLVADTQYF. Together with reference TRBV7-2 and TRBJ2-3, the CDR3 gives the full variable domain: GAGVSQSPSNKVTEKGKDVELRCDPISGHTALYWYRQSLGQGLEFLIYFQGNSAPDKSGLPSDRFSAERTGGSVSTLTIQRTQQEDSAVYLCASSLRRLVADTQYFGPGTRLTVL.

This rearrangement joins TRBV6-4 to TRBJ1-4; perhaps TRBD1 as D (6 bases). Trimming left V 4 bases short and J 7 bases short, with 13 bases between. CDR3 size: 14 residues. Germline V gene data show CDR1 as MRHNA and CDR2 as SNTAGT. In nucleotides, the CDR3 is TGTGCCAGCAGTGCACAGGGCGGTGCTGAAAAACTGTTTTTT. Translating it yields CASSAQGGAEKLFF.

This rearrangement joins TRBV5-1 to TRBJ1-1; 7 bases align to TRBD1. V dropped 6 bases and J dropped 1; count of bases not matched to a gene: 9. The CDR3 consists of 15 residues. CDR1 SGHRS and CDR2 YFSETQ come from the germline V gene. CDR3 protein: CASTKHRGGNTEAFF. The CDR3 nucleotides read TGCGCCAGCACAAAACACAGGGGAGGGAACACTGAAGCTTTCTTT.

Notes on this clone: The sample carries other DNA sequences with the same CDR3. The genes are TRBV18 and TRBJ2-7, with 12 bases identical to TRBD1. The CDR3 is 14 residues long. The germline CDR1 and CDR2 sequences are KGHSH and LQKENI. V dropped 6 bases and J dropped 2; count of bases not matched to a gene: 2. The CDR3: CASSRDRGPYEQYF. CDR3 sequence (DNA): TGTGCCAGCTCCCGGGACAGGGGGCCCTACGAGCAGTACTTC.

This sequence joins TRBV11-2 and TRBJ2-1; 9 bases match TRBD2. The CDR3 is 13 amino acids. J was trimmed by 6 bases and V by 6 bases; bases with no gene match: 3. Germline CDR1 SGHAT, CDR2 FQNNGV. The CDR3 bases are TGTGCCAGCAGGAGACTAGCGGCCAATGAGCAGTTCTTC. Its protein product is CASRRLAANEQFF.

This clone has just a few counts. The chain combines TRBV6-4 with TRBJ1-2; 7 nucleotides align to TRBD1. The CDR3 runs to 14 residues. Per germline, CDR1 MRHNA and CDR2 SNTAGT. Trimming took 4 bases from V and 4 from J; bases not matched to a gene: 6. The CDR3: CASSVPDRVYGYTF. The DNA for the CDR3 is TGTGCCAGCAGTGTCCCCGACAGGGTCTATGGCTACACCTTC.

The gene calls are TRBV3-1 (or the pseudogene TRBV3-2) and TRBJ1-2, with TRBD1 matching over 7 bases. The germline CDR1 and CDR2 sequences are LGHDT and YNNKEL (reference sequence). The ends lost 6 bases at V and 5 bases at J; junction bases unmatched: 6. This CDR3 is built from 13 residues. The CDR3 nucleotides are TGTGCCAGCAGTCCGGGACAGCCTTATGGCTACACCTTC. Its protein product is CASSPGQPYGYTF.

A word on this clone: Other DNA sequences in this sample translate to the same CDR3. The chain couples TRBV18 to TRBJ1-1, with D unresolved. The CDR3 is 13 residues long. Germline CDR1 reads KGHSH; CDR2 reads LQKENI. The V and J ends lost 3 bases and 2 bases respectively, with 7 bases between them. The CDR3 loop reads CASSPADNTEAFF. In DNA form, the CDR3 reads TGTGCCAGCTCACCGGCAGATAACACTGAAGCTTTCTTT.

This clone was detected once. The rearrangement links TRBV28 to TRBJ2-3, with 9 bases fitting TRBD1. The germline gives CDR1 MDHEN, CDR2 SYDVKM. The CDR3 is made up of 15 amino acids. V was clipped by 2 bases and J by 5 bases; unmatched bases: 5. Here the CDR3 DNA reads TGTGCCAGCAGTTTAACAGGGGGCGCGGGAGATACGCAGTATTTT. Residues: CASSLTGGAGDTQYF.

V and J are TRBV18 and TRBJ2-1; 7 bases align to TRBD2. Germline loops: CDR1 KGHSH, CDR2 LQKENI. The CDR3 totals 18 residues. V was clipped by 4 bases and J by 0 bases; unmatched bases: 12. DNA of the CDR3: TGTGCCAGCTCACGGAATAGCGGGTCGAAAAGCTCCTACAATGAGCAGTTCTTC. This gives the protein CASSRNSGSKSSYNEQFF.

The J gene is TRBJ1-4, the V gene TRBV15, with 10 bases aligning to TRBD1. This CDR3 spans 14 amino acids. Germline CDR1 is LNHNV and CDR2 is YYDKDF (reference sequence). Trimming cost V 5 bases and J 7 bases; bases outside gene matches: 4. The CDR3 protein is CATSHRDRGEKLFF. CDR3 coding DNA: TGTGCCACCAGCCACCGGGACAGGGGTGAAAAACTGTTTTTT.

The chain carries TRBV2 and TRBJ1-1, with D perhaps TRBD1 (6 bases). The CDR3 loop spans 15 amino acids. Germline values: CDR1 SNHLY, CDR2 FYNNEI. Trimming stripped 6 bases from V and 0 bases from J, with 14 bases between. The CDR3: CASSRGRSMNTEAFF. CDR3 DNA sequence: TGTGCCAGCAGCAGGGGACGGAGCATGAACACTGAAGCTTTCTTT.

The chain has TRBV3-1 (or the pseudogene TRBV3-2) and TRBJ1-1, with 8 bases aligning to TRBD1. The V gene end was trimmed by 0 bases and the J gene end by 6 bases; junction bases not matched to a gene: 6. Per the germline V gene, CDR1 is LGHDT and CDR2 is YNNKEL (reference sequence). CDR3 size: 15 residues. This chain's CDR3 is CASSQDLTGGSEAFF. CDR3 coding DNA: TGTGCCAGCAGCCAAGATTTAACAGGGGGGTCTGAAGCTTTCTTT.

The rearrangement uses TRBV5-1 and TRBJ1-1; D unclear. Germline values: CDR1 SGHRS, CDR2 YFSETQ. The CDR3 loop spans 15 amino acids. V was cut by 2 bases and J by 0 bases, with 11 bases left in between. CDR3 sequence reads: CASSFAGSLNTEAFF. CDR3 in DNA: TGCGCCAGCAGCTTTGCTGGGAGCTTGAACACTGAAGCTTTCTTT.

This chain uses TRBV9 with TRBJ1-1; D unresolved. V was pared by 0 bases and J by 1 base, with 7 bases between. This CDR3 region has 14 residues. Germline values: CDR1 SGDLS, CDR2 YYNGEE. CDR3 sequence reads: CASSVGEANTEAFF. CDR3 nucleotides: TGTGCCAGCAGCGTAGGCGAGGCGAACACTGAAGCTTTCTTT.

The chain links TRBV9 to TRBJ1-3; D might be TRBD1 (5 bases). The V and J ends lost 4 bases and 3 bases respectively, with 14 bases between them. The germline V gene encodes CDR1 SGDLS and CDR2 YYNGEE. CDR3 size: 15 residues. CDR3 residues: CASSPGGGVGNTIYF. In DNA, the CDR3 is TGTGCCAGCAGCCCGGGTGGGGGGGTTGGAAACACCATATATTTT.

This rearrangement joins TRBV5-1 to TRBJ2-5; no firm D call. There are 13 residues in the CDR3. Germline lookup yields CDR1 SGHRS and CDR2 YFSETQ. The V and J ends lost 0 bases and 1 base respectively, with 4 bases between them. CDR3 protein: CASSLGVQETQYF. The CDR3 DNA reads as TGCGCCAGCAGCTTGGGAGTCCAAGAGACCCAGTACTTC.

J is TRBJ2-1 and V is TRBV19; TRBD2 agrees at 7 bases. V lost 10 bases and J lost 2; bases outside the gene matches: 11. The V gene's germline CDR1 is LNHDA and CDR2 SQIVND (reference sequence). The CDR3 contains 15 residues. The chain's CDR3 is CATRQPGGTYNEQFF. DNA for the CDR3: TGTGCCACCCGACAACCCGGGGGGACCTACAATGAGCAGTTCTTC.

The chain has TRBV3-1 (or the pseudogene TRBV3-2) and TRBJ2-5; 14 nucleotides align to TRBD2. V trimming: 4 bases; J trimming: 4 bases; junction bases outside the gene matches: 8. This CDR3 region has 17 residues. CDR1 and CDR2 from the germline V gene are LGHDT and YNNKEL (reference sequence). The CDR3 DNA follows: TGTGCCAGCAGCCCACACCCCGGACTAGCGGGGGGAGAGACCCAGTACTTC. Amino acids: CASSPHPGLAGGETQYF.

This clone was observed a handful of times. Other DNA sequences in this specimen translate into the identical CDR3. V and J are TRBV6-1 and TRBJ1-2; D may be TRBD1 (5 bases). V was clipped by 2 bases and J by 5 bases, with 9 bases between them. The CDR3 runs 13 residues. In germline, CDR1 is MNHNS, CDR2 SASEGT. CDR3 coding DNA: TGTGCCAGCAGTGAACTGGCAGGGTATGGCTACACCTTC. It yields the protein CASSELAGYGYTF.

The genes are TRBV6-6 and TRBJ2-2, with TRBD2 as a possible D gene (5 bases). Germline V lookup: CDR1 MNHNY, CDR2 SVGAGI (reference sequence). V lost 6 bases to trimming and J lost 8 bases, with 16 bases between them. This CDR3 contains 14 residues. DNA of the CDR3: TGTGCCAGCAGGGATAGGTGGGGAGTGGGGGAGCTGTTTTTT. Protein product: CASRDRWGVGELFF.

The V and J genes are TRBV29-1 and TRBJ2-2; 14 nucleotides agree with TRBD2. The CDR3 is 17 amino acids. The V gene's germline CDR1 is SQVTM and CDR2 ANQGSEA. V shed 7 bases and J 7 bases; nucleotides not matched to a gene: 14. For the CDR3, the DNA is TGCAGCGCAGGACAGGGAGGACTAGCGGGAGGAATCGGGGAGCTGTTTTTT. This sequence encodes CSAGQGGLAGGIGELFF.

The V and J genes are TRBV5-1 and TRBJ2-7; tentatively, D is TRBD1 (6 bases). The CDR3 spans 16 residues. CDR1 SGHRS and CDR2 YFSETQ come from the germline V gene. Trimming shortened V by 0 bases and J by 0 bases, and 13 bases separated the two germline ends. CDR3 residues: CASSLGTAPYSYEQYF. CDR3 nucleotides: TGCGCCAGCAGCTTGGGGACAGCTCCCTACTCCTACGAGCAGTACTTC.

V and J are TRBV5-1 and TRBJ1-4; no firm D call. This CDR3 region has 15 residues. Germline CDR1 is SGHRS and CDR2 is YFSETQ. V was trimmed by 5 bases and J by 3 bases, leaving 14 bases between them. This CDR3 reads CASRETPGANEKLFF. CDR3 sequence (DNA): TGCGCCAGCAGGGAGACTCCCGGGGCTAATGAAAAACTGTTTTTT.

This rearrangement joins TRBV5-1 to TRBJ1-4, with TRBD1 matching 9 bases. V dropped 2 bases and J dropped 8; count of bases not matched to a gene: 4. The germline gives CDR1 SGHRS, CDR2 YFSETQ. There are 14 residues in the CDR3. The CDR3 sequence is CASSFGQGQEKLFF. The DNA of the CDR3 is TGCGCCAGCAGCTTCGGACAGGGGCAAGAAAAACTGTTTTTT. The whole variable domain, remainder taken from reference TRBV5-1 and TRBJ1-4, is KAGVTQTPRYLIKTRGQQVTLSCSPISGHRSVSWYQQTPGQGLQFLFEYFSETQRNKGNFPGRFSGRQFSNSRSEMNVSTLELGDSALYLCASSFGQGQEKLFFGSGTQLSVL.

The chain couples TRBV9 to TRBJ1-1; D unresolved. CDR3 length: 15 amino acids. The germline gives CDR1 SGDLS, CDR2 YYNGEE. Trimming removed 4 bases at V and 1 base at J, with 14 bases between. In DNA, the CDR3 is TGTGCCAGCAGCCGAGCCGGGGAGGGGAACACTGAAGCTTTCTTT. Its protein is CASSRAGEGNTEAFF.

The chain recombines TRBV7-9 with TRBJ2-7; 10 nucleotides line up with TRBD2. Looked up from germline, CDR1 is SEHNR and CDR2 is FQNEAQ (reference sequence). Trimming removed 4 bases from V and 2 bases from J; junction bases left unmatched: 5. This CDR3 region has 15 residues. The DNA of the CDR3 is TGTGCCAGCAGCTCCCAAGCGGGAGGGACCTACGAGCAGTACTTC. It is translated as CASSSQAGGTYEQYF.